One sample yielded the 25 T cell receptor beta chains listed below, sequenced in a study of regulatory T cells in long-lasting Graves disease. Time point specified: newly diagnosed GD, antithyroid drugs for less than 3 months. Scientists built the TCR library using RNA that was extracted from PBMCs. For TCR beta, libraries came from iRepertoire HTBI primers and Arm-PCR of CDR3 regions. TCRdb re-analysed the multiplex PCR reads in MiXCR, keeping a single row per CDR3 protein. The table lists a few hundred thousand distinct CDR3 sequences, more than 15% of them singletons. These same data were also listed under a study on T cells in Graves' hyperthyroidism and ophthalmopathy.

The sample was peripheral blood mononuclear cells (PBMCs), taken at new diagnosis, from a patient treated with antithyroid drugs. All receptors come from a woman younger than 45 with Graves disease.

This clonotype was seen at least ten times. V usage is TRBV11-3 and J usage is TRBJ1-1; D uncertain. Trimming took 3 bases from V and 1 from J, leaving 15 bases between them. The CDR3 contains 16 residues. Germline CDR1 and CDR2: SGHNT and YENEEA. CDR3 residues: CASSFGPGLKNTEAFF. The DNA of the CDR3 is TGTGCCAGCAGCTTCGGACCTGGACTGAAGAACACTGAAGCTTTCTTT.

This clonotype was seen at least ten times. CDR3 DNA: TGTGCCAGCAGCCCCACTGGGACAGGGGGGCCGGAGACCCAGTACTTC. It codes for CASSPTGTGGPETQYF. The chain joins TRBV7-3 to TRBJ2-5; 11 positions match TRBD1. From germline, CDR1 is SGHTA and CDR2 FQGTGA. V was pared by 5 bases and J by 5 bases, with 10 bases of the junction left unmatched. The CDR3 contains 16 residues.

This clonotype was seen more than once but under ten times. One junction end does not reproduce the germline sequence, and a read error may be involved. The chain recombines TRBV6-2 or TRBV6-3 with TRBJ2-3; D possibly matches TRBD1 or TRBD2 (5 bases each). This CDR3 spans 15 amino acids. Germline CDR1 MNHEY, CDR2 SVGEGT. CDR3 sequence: CASSELRWEPGTLDF. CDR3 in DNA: TGTGCCAGCAGTGAATTGCGGTGGGAGCCCGGGACGTTGGATTTT.

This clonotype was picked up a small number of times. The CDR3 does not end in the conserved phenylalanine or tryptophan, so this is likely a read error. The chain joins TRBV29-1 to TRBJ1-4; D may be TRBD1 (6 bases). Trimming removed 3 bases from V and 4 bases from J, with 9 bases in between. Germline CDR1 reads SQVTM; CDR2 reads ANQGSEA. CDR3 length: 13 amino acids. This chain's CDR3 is CSVEQGSNEKLFS. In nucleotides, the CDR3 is TGCAGCGTTGAGCAGGGGAGTAATGAAAAACTGTTTTCT.

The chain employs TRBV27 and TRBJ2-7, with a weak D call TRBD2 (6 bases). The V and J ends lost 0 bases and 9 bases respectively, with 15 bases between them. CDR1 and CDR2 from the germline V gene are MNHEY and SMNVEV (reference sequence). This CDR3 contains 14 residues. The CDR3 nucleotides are TGTGCCAGCAGTTTATCGTTGGGGGGTAGAGTGCAGTACTTC. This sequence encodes CASSLSLGGRVQYF.

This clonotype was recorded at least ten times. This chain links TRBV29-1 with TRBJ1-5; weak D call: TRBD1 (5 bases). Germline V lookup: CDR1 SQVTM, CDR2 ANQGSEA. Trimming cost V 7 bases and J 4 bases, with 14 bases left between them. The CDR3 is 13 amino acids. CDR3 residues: CSAGVEKNQPQHF. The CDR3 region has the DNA TGCAGCGCGGGGGTAGAGAAAAATCAGCCCCAGCATTTT.

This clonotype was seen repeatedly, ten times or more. The CDR3 nucleotides read TGCAGTGCTAGAGACGGGCGGAGCACAGATACGCAGTATTTT. Amino acid sequence: CSARDGRSTDTQYF. V is TRBV20-1 and J is TRBJ2-3; no clear D. Germline values: CDR1 DFQATT, CDR2 SNEGSKA (reference sequence). The V end was cut by 0 bases, the J end by 0 bases, with 7 bases between. CDR3 length: 14 residues.

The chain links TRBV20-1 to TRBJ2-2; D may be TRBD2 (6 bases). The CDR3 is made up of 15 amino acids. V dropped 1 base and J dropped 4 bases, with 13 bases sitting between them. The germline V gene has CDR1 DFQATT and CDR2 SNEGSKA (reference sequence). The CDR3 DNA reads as TGCAGTGCTAGAGGGAGGGCCCCTTCCACCGGGGAGCTGTTTTTT. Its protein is CSARGRAPSTGELFF.

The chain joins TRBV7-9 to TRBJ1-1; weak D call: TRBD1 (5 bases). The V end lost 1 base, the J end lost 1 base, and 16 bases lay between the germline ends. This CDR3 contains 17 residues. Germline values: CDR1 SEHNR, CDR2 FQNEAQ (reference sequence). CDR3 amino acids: CASSLEGFAGGNTEAFF. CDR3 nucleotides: TGTGCCAGCAGCTTAGAAGGGTTCGCCGGGGGGAACACTGAAGCTTTCTTT.

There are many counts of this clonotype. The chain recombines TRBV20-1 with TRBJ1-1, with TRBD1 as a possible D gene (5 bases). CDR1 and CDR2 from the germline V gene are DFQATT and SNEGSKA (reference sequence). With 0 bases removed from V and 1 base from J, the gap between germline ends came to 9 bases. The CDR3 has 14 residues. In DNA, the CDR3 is TGCAGTGCTAGAGACAGGGCTGCGAACACTGAAGCTTTCTTT. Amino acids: CSARDRAANTEAFF.

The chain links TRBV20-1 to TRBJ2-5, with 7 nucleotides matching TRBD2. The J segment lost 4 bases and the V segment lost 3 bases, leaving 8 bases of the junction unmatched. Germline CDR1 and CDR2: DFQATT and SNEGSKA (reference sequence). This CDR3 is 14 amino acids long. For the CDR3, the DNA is TGCAGTGCTAGGGTCAGCGGGGCTGTAGAGACCCAGTACTTC. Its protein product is CSARVSGAVETQYF.

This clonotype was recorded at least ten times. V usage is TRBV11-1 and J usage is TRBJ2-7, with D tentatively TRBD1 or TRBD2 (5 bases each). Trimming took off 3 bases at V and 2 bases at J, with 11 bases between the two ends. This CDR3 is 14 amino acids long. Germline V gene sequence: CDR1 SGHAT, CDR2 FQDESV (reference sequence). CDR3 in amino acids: CASSFGDVAYEQYF. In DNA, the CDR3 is TGTGCCAGCAGCTTCGGGGACGTAGCCTACGAGCAGTACTTC.

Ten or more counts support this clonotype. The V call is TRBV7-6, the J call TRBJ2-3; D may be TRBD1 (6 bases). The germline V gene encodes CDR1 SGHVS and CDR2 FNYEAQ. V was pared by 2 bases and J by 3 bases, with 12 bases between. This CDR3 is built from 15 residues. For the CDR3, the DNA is TGTGCCAGCAGCTTACTGGGGGCGCGGACAGATACGCAGTATTTT. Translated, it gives CASSLLGARTDTQYF.

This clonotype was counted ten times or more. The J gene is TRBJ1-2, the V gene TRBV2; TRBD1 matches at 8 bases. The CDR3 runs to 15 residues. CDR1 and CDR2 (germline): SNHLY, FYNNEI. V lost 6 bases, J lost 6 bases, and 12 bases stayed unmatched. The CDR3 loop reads CASSSGNTGGDGYTF. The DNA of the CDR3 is TGTGCCAGCAGCTCAGGAAATACAGGGGGTGATGGCTACACCTTC.

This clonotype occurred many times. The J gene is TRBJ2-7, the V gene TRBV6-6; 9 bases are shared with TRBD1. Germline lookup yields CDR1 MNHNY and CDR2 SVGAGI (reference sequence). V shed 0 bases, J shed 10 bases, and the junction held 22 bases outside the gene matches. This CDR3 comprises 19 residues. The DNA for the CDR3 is TGTGCCAGCAGTTACTCGAGTATATCGGCCGGGACAGGGAAGGTAGGACAGTACTTC. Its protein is CASSYSSISAGTGKVGQYF.

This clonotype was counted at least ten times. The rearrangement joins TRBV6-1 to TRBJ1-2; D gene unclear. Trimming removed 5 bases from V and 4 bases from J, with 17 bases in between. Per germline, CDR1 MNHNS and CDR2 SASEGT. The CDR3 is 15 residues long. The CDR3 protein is CASSLDGISPYGYTF. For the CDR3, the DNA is TGTGCCAGCAGTCTTGACGGAATCTCACCCTATGGCTACACCTTC.

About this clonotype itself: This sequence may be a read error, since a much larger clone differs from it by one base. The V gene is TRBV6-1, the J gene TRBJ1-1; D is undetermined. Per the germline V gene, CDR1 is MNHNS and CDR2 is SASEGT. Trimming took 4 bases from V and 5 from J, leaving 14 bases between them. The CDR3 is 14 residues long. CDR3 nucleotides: TGTGCCAGCAGTGGCCCGACGCGGCTGACTGAAGCTTTCTTT. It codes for CASSGPTRLTEAFF.

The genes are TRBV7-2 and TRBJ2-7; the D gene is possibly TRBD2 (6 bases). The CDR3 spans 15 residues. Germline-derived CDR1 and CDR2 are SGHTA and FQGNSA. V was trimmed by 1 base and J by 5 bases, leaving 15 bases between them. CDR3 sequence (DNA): TGTGCCAGCAGCTTAGGTTCGGGAGCTTCAAACGAGCAGTACTTC. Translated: CASSLGSGASNEQYF. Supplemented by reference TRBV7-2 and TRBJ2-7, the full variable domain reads GAGVSQSPSNKVTEKGKDVELRCDPISGHTALYWYRQSLGQGLEFLIYFQGNSAPDKSGLPSDRFSAERTGGSVSTLTIQRTQQEDSAVYLCASSLGSGASNEQYFGPGTRLTVT.

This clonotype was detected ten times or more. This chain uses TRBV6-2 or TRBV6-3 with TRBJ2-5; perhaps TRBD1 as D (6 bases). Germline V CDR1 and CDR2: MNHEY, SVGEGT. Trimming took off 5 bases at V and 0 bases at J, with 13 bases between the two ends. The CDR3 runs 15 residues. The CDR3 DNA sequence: TGTGCCAGCAGTGAACCTCAGGGGTACCAAGAGACCCAGTACTTC. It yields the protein CASSEPQGYQETQYF.

The CDR3 region has the DNA TGTGCCAGCAGCTTCTCTCCGGGACAGGGCAATGAAAAACTGTTTTTT. Translated: CASSFSPGQGNEKLFF. This chain uses TRBV5-8 with TRBJ1-4; TRBD1 matches at 9 bases. The CDR3 runs to 16 residues. V lost 2 bases and J lost 5; bases outside the gene matches: 7. Germline V gives CDR1 SGHTS, CDR2 YDEGEE.

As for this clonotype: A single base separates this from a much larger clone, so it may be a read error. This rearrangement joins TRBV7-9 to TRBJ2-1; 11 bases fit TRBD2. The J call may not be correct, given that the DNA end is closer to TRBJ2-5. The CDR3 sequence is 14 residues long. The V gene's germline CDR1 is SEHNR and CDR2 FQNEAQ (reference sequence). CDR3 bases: TGTGCCAGCAGCAAACTAGCGGGGGTTGGGACCCAGTACTTC. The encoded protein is CASSKLAGVGTQYF.

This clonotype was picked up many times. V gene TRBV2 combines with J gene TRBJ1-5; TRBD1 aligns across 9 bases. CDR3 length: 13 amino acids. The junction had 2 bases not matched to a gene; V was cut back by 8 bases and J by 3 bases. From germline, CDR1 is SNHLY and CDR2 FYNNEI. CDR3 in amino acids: CASRDRVNQPQHF. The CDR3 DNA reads TGTGCCAGCCGGGACAGGGTCAATCAGCCCCAGCATTTT.

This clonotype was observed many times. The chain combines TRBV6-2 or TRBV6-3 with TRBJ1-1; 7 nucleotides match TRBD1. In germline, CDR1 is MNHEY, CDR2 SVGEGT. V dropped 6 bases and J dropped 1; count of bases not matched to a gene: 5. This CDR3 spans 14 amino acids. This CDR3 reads CASRKTGANTEAFF. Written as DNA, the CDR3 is TGTGCCAGCAGAAAAACAGGGGCGAACACTGAAGCTTTCTTT.

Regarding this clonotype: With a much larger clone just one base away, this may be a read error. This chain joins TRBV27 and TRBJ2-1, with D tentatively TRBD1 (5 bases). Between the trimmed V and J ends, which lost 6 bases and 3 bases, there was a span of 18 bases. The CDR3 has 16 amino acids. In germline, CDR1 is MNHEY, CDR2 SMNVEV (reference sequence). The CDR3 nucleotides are TGTGCCAGCAGCTACCCCGCTTCCACAGGCTACAATGAGCAGTTCTTC. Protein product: CASSYPASTGYNEQFF.

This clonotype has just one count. The CDR3 sequence: CASSQTTGGRGYTF. CDR3 bases: TGTGCCAGCTCCCAAACGACAGGGGGCCGGGGCTACACCTTC. The chain uses TRBV12-3 or TRBV12-4 and TRBJ1-2; TRBD1 matches 10 bases. The CDR3 contains 14 residues. Trimming cost V 8 bases and J 8 bases; bases outside gene matches: 11.